This T cell receptor (beta chain) was sequenced during a study of cytomegalovirus exposure and HLA in healthy donors (dated by TCRdb to the late 2010s). In the study overall: An earlier analysis of roughly 500 of the donors reported about 280 Gb of sequence data and around 100 million unique TCR beta sequences obtained from approximately 180 million T cells. Both class I and class II loci were covered by HLA typing, at four-digit resolution. Roughly 5 DR-DQ haplotypes were handled as single units for association and clustering, since linkage in the cohort was strong. In an earlier analysis of 500 to 650 of the donors, high-throughput TCR beta sequencing was used to judge whether each TCR beta V gene segment behaved as functional or pseudogenic. An early release that covered about 600 HLA-typed donors contained 300 to 350 gigabases of sequencing data and some 87 million unique TCR sequences. Donor age, sex, ethnicity and CMV serostatus were compiled alongside the repertoire data. To predict cytomegalovirus infection status, the study brought together high-throughput TCR immunosequencing, statistical association of individual TCRs with disease status, and machine learning. The study was designed to test whether signatures of past pathogen exposure could be identified by cataloging public T cell receptors. Rather than drawing on any new phenotypic data, the later analysis identified candidate immune exposures from TCR beta sequences and the way those sequences occurred across donors. Of the roughly 400 genotyped donors, around 81% fell in the genetic ancestry cluster associated with self-reported Caucasian donors. Across around 400 genotyped donors of the cohort, an average of approximately 220,000 unique TCR beta nucleotide sequences per donor were sequenced, and roughly a sixth of those sequences were non-productive. A later analysis re-analyzed previously published TCR beta repertoires from 600 to 850 donors and added high-resolution HLA genotyping to study TCR occurrence patterns. The T cell repertoires of some 670 subjects were profiled by immunosequencing and related to cytomegalovirus serostatus. The number of donors typed differed by locus, with roughly 620-630 for A, B, C, DRB1 and DQB1, approximately 500 for DQA1, nearly 610 for DPA1, and roughly 450 for DPB1. Along with the approximately 620-subject first cohort, a separate validation cohort of around 110 different subjects was used. All discovery cohort repertoires had been generated on a single sequencing platform. In a later genetic analysis, genome-wide SNP genotypes for about three fifths of the roughly 670 donors were used, and that subset was treated as a discovery cohort.

The CDR3, from cysteine to phenylalanine, totals 15 residues. Just CDR3 DNA is preserved here, 45 bases in frame from base 1. V and J are truncated by 2 bases and 6 bases respectively, leaving an intervening sequence of 17 bases. CDR1 is given as KGHSH and CDR2 as LQKENI, both from the germline V gene. The cohort was made up of 500 to 850 healthy bone marrow donors. At the time of sampling, all cohort members were nominally healthy, though unrecorded immune exposures were likely present. CMV serostatus was recorded as positive for around 300 and negative for about 50% of the roughly 700 cohort members, whereas no CMV serostatus was recorded for the donor in question. A peripheral blood sample was collected from each donor, and TCR beta sequencing was performed on peripheral blood mononuclear cells. The Qiagen DNeasy Blood Extraction Kit was used to extract genomic DNA from the blood cell samples.

A note on this clone: What antigen it recognizes has not been identified. No much larger clone is present one base from it, and per-base qualities are unavailable.

Libraries were made using the immunoSEQ multiplex PCR assay. The multiplex PCR relied on a mix of 60 forward primers for TCR Vbeta segments and 13 reverse primers for TCR Jbeta segments. The CDR3 region of rearranged TCR beta genes was amplified from genomic DNA by a multiplex PCR assay. The amplified TCR beta libraries were sequenced on the Illumina HiSeq System as 87-base-pair reads. Concerning the study's data processing: Across the 670 or so repertoires, a later analysis counted tens of millions of unique TCR beta chains, roughly 11 million of which were shared by at least two donors. A nearest-neighbor algorithm error-corrected the raw reads and collapsed the reads into unique sequences, merging closely related sequences to remove PCR and sequencing errors. To assign V, D and J gene segments, CDR3 sequences were aligned to IMGT reference sequences. For a sequence to be retained, at least a six-nucleotide match to both a V gene segment and a J gene segment was required. Rearrangements were called productive when the CDR3 lacked stop codons and stayed in frame with V and J; all others were non-productive. CDR3 was defined according to IMGT convention as the region running from the second conserved V-encoded cysteine to the conserved J-encoded phenylalanine. The earlier analysis of a few hundred of the donors excluded sequences that lacked an unambiguous match to a single V gene segment. In an earlier analysis of several hundred of the donors, V segments were called functional above 56.7% productive rearrangements and were called segregating when the between-donor standard deviation exceeded 5%. A statistical classification framework was developed to diagnose cytomegalovirus status using the catalog of TCR beta chain sequences. A later analysis assigned V and J genes by comparing TCR nucleotide sequences with IMGT/GENE-DB human TR gene sequences. A later analysis assigned CDR3 sequences and most-parsimonious VDJ recombination scenarios with the TCRdist pipeline. In a later analysis, every TCR beta chain was defined by the combination of its CDR3 amino acid sequence and its V-gene family, and reads without a unique V-gene family were dropped. To address suspected cross-contamination and a sequencing artifact, a later analysis removed around 600 highly shared, low-generation-probability nucleotide sequences. A later analysis calculated a clonal expansion index for each public chain from normalized within-repertoire ranks of inferred template counts. Generation probabilities in a later analysis came from a VDJ recombination model fitted to out-of-frame rearrangements, and those results were checked against IGoR. A later analysis scored TCR-TCR, TCR-HLA and TCR-CMV co-occurrence with hypergeometric tests, applying a repertoire-size bias correction to TCR pairs. False discovery rates were estimated in a later analysis by permuting HLA or CMV assignments 20 times. In a later analysis, co-occurring TCRs were grouped with DBSCAN, and TCRdist sequence similarity was added when clustering was performed within HLA-allele-positive subsets. Co-occurrence clustering excluded repertoires with fewer than 30,000 or more than 120,000 public chains, plus five with anomalous nucleotide sharing. TCRdb carries this immuneACCESS record with in-frame sequences only. Its versions omit some clonotypes, under half of them owing to an unresolved V gene in the studies checked, with the rest unexplained. V and J calls plus clone size are reproduced from that table; the DNA served to infer D and trimming. For this sample the table gives 98,000 or so clones, of which roughly 76% were detected only once. Of the sample, roughly 7.7% falls within the top ten clones.

General study outcomes and caveats: A later analysis associated around 16,000 TCR beta sequences with specific HLA alleles at a false discovery rate of 0.05. A few of the identified cytomegalovirus-associated TCR beta chains were confirmed in vitro to be specific for cytomegalovirus antigens. In a later analysis, the rate of TCR association differed among HLA loci, with DRB1 alleles having the most associated TCRs and HLA-C alleles having the fewest. Because HLA typing was unavailable for some donors at each locus, only the typed subset was used in association tests. While some public TCRs were present in many individuals, most TCR sequences turned up only very rarely across donors. A later analysis found that most CMV-associated TCR beta chains appeared HLA-restricted, with HLA associations seemingly driven largely by CMV exposure. Sequencing depth was assumed to be roughly uniform across donors in the presence/absence analyses, though that assumption may not hold. In the study, 150 to 200 TCR beta chains were listed as associated with cytomegalovirus. A further reported finding was that TCR beta sequences accurately predicted the HLA-A and HLA-B alleles for most subjects in the first cohort. In a later analysis, several top co-occurrence clusters were reported to appear linked to parvovirus B19, influenza, CMV and Epstein-Barr virus. In an earlier analysis of about 600 of the donors, most TCR beta V segments appeared in productive rearrangements about 87% or about 30% of the time, broadly matching IMGT annotations. V-gene and J-gene trimming of TCR beta chains was associated with a missense DCLRE1C variant in a later genetic analysis, and the association was replicated in an independent cohort. In a later analysis, HLA-associated TCR beta chains were found to be more clonally expanded and to have lower generation probabilities than equally common non-associated chains. Compared with the 666-donor mean, donors in an Asian-associated ancestry cluster had fewer N-insertions in productive TCRs, according to a later genetic analysis. A cluster of highly shared sequence variants was judged likely to be a technical artifact of the sequencing pipeline. Only TCR beta chains were sequenced in this cohort, and the absence of alpha or paired-chain data limited detectable features. The authors suggested that the approach could potentially be extended to other disease states and immunological phenotypes. When HLA alleles, especially DR and DQ, strongly co-occurred, attributing TCR associations to individual alleles was difficult. The 87-base-pair reads could not distinguish some IMGT-functional V segments, including TRBV6-2 and TRBV6-3, so those segments were excluded. About 17 rarely observed V segments, including chromosome 9 orphons, were excluded from the earlier analysis of 550 to 700 of the donors because counts were too low. The only immune exposure information available for the cohort was CMV serostatus. Correlated functional status among segregating V segments might be attributable to linkage disequilibrium, but an unknown experimental factor could not be ruled out. In both the original and validation cohorts, the classifier was reported to diagnose cytomegalovirus status with high specificity and sensitivity.

This receptor was taken from a human donor in good health. Recombination connected TRBV18 to TRBJ2-7, and the D gene may be TRBD1, 6 bases matching. Sequencing was performed on PBMCs. The CDR3 region reads CASSPADRLVAEQYF. DNA sequence: TGTGCCAGCTCACCAGCCGACAGGTTGGTTGCCGAGCAGTACTTC.